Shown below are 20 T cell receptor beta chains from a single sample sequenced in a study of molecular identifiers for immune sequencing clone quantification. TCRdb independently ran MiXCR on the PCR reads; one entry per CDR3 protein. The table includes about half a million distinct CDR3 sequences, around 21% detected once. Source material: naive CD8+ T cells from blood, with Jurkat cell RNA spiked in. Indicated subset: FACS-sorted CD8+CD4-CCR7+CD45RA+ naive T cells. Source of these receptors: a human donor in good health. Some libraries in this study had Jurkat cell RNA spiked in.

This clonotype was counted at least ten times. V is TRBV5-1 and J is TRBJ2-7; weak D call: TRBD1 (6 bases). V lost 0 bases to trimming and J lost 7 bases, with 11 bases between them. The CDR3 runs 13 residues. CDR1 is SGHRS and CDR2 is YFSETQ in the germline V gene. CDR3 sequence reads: CASSLDRVMEQYF. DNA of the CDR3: TGCGCCAGCAGCTTGGACAGGGTGATGGAGCAGTACTTC.

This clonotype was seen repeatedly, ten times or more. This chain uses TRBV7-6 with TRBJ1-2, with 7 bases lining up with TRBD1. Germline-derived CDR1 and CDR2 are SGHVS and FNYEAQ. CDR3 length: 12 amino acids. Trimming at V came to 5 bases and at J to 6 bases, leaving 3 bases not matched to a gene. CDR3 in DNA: TGTGCCAGCAGCCCAGGGGGAGATGGCTACACCTTC. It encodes CASSPGGDGYTF.

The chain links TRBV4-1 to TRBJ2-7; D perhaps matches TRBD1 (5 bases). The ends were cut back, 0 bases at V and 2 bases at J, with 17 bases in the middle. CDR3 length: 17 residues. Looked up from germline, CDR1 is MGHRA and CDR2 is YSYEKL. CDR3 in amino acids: CASSQDNRFPATYEQYF. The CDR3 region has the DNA TGCGCCAGCAGCCAAGACAACAGGTTCCCGGCTACCTACGAGCAGTACTTC.

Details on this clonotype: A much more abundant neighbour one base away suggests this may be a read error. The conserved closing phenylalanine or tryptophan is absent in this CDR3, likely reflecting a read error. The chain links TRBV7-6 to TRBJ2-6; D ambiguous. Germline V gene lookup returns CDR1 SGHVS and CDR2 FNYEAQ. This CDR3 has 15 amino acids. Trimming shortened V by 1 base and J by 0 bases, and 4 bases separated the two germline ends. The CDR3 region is CASSLDSSGANVLTS. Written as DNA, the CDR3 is TGTGCCAGCAGCTTAGACAGCTCTGGGGCCAACGTCCTGACTTCC.

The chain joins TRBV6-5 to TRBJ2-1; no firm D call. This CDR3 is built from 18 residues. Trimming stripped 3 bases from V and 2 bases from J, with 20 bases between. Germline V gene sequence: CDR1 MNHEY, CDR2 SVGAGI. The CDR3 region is CASSYPPGHRLTYNEQFF. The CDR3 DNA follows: TGTGCCAGCAGTTATCCCCCCGGGCATAGGTTAACCTACAATGAGCAGTTCTTC.

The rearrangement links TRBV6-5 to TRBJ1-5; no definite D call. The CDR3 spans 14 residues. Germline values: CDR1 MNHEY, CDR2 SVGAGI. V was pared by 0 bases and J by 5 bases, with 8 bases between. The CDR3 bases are TGTGCCAGCAGTTACTCGAGGTGGGATCAGCCCCAGCATTTT. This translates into CASSYSRWDQPQHF.

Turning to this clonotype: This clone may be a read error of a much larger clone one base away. CDR3 amino acids: CASSQEWALAGGPAGANVLTF. Here the CDR3 DNA reads TGTGCCAGCAGCCAAGAATGGGCCCTTGCGGGAGGGCCCGCTGGGGCCAACGTCCTGACTTTC. The genes are TRBV14 and TRBJ2-6; TRBD2 agrees at 9 bases. This CDR3 region has 21 residues. In germline, CDR1 is SGHDN, CDR2 FVKESK. Losses at the gene ends were 0 bases for V and 2 bases for J; bases not matched to a gene: 14. Full variable domain (outside the CDR3, taken from reference TRBV14 and TRBJ2-6): EAGVTQFPSHSVIEKGQTVTLRCDPISGHDNLYWYRRVMGKEIKFLLHFVKESKQDESGMPNNRFLAERTGGTYSTLKVQPAELEDSGVYFCASSQEWALAGGPAGANVLTFGAGSRLTVL.

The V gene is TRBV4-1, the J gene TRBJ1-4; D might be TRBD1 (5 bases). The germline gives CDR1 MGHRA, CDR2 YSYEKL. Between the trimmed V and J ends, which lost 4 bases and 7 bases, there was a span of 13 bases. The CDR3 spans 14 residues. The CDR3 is CASSLGRGPEKLFF. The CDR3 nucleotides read TGCGCCAGCAGCCTAGGAAGGGGACCTGAAAAACTGTTTTTT.

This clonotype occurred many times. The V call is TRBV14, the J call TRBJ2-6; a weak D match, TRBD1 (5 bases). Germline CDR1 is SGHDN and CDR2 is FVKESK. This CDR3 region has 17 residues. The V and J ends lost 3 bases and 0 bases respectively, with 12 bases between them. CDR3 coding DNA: TGTGCCAGCAGCCAGGAGACAGTGATCTCTGGGGCCAACGTCCTGACTTTC. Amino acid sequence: CASSQETVISGANVLTF.

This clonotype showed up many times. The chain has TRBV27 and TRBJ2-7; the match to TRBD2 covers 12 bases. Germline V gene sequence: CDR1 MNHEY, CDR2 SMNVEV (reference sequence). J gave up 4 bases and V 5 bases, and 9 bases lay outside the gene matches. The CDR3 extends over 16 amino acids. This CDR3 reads CASSPVRTSGIYEQYF. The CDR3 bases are TGTGCCAGCAGTCCCGTACGGACTAGCGGGATATACGAGCAGTACTTC.

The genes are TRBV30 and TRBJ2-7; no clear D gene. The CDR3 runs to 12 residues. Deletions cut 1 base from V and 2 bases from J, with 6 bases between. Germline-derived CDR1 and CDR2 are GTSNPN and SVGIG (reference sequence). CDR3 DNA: TGTGCCTGGAGTGACGTCACCTACGAGCAGTACTTC. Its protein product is CAWSDVTYEQYF.

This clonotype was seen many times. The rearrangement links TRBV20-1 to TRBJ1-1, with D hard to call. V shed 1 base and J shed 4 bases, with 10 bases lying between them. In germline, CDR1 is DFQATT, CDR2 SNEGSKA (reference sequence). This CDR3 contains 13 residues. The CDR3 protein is CSARVRLGTEAFF. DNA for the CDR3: TGCAGTGCTAGAGTTCGGTTGGGCACTGAAGCTTTCTTT.

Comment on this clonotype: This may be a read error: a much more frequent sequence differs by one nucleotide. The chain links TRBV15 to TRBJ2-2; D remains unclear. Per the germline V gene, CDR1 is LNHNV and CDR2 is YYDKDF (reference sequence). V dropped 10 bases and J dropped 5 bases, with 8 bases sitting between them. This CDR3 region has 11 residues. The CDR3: CARKLTGELFF. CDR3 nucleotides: TGTGCCAGAAAGCTGACCGGGGAGCTGTTTTTT.

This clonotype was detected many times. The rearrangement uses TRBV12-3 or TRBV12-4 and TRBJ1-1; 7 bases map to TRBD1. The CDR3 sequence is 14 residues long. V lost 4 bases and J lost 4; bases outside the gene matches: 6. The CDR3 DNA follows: TGTGCCAGCAGTTCCTACAGGGGTGCCACTGAAGCTTTCTTT. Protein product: CASSSYRGATEAFF.

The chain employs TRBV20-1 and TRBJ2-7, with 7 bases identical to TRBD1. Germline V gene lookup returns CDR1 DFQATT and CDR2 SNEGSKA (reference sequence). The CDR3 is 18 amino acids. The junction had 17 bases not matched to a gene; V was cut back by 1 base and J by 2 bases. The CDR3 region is CSARGAGYPGQLTYEQYF. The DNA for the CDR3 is TGCAGTGCTAGAGGGGCAGGATACCCGGGACAGCTCACCTACGAGCAGTACTTC.

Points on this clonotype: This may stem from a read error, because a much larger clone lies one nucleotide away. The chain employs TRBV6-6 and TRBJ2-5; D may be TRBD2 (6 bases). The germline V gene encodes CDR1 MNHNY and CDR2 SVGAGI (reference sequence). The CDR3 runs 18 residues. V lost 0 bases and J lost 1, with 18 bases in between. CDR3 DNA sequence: TGTGCCAGCAGTTACTCGGGGGGAACGACCCCCACCCAAGAGACCCAGTACTTC. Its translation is CASSYSGGTTPTQETQYF.

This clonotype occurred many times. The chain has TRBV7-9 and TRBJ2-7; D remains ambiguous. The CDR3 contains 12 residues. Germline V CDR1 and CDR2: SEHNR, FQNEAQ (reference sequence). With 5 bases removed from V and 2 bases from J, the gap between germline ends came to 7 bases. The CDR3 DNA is TGTGCCAGCAGCACTACTACCTACGAGCAGTACTTC. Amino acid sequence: CASSTTTYEQYF. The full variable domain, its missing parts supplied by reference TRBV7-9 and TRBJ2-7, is DTGVSQNPRHKITKRGQNVTFRCDPISEHNRLYWYRQTLGQGPEFLTYFQNEAQLEKSRLLSDRFSAERPKGSFSTLEIQRTEQGDSAMYLCASSTTTYEQYFGPGTRLTVT.

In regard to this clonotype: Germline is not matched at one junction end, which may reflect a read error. The CDR3 DNA follows: TGTGCCAGCAGTTTCCCGCGAGGCCCGATAAGGGGCCTCAATCAGCCCCAGCCTTTT. Its protein is CASSFPRGPIRGLNQPQPF. The chain recombines TRBV28 with TRBJ1-5; possibly TRBD1 for D (5 bases). CDR1 MDHEN and CDR2 SYDVKM come from the germline V gene. The CDR3 runs to 19 residues.

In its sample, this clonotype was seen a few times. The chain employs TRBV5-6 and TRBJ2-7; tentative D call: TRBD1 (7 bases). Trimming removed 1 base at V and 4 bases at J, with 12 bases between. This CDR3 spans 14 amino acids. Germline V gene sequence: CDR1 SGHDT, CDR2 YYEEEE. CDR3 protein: CASSLWAGGYEQYF. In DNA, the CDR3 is TGTGCCAGCAGCTTGTGGGCAGGGGGGTACGAGCAGTACTTC.

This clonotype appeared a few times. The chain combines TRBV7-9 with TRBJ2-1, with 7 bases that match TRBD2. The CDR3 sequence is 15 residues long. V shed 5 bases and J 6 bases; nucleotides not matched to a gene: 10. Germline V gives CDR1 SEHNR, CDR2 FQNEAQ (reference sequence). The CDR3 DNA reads TGTGCCAGCAGCCACACAACCCCGGGAGGCAATGAGCAGTTCTTC. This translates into CASSHTTPGGNEQFF.